This TCR beta chain was retrieved from a study of cytomegalovirus exposure and HLA in healthy donors. As for the study in general: An analysis done earlier identified more than 100 million unique TCR beta sequences from about 179 million T cells.

CDR1 is SGDLS and CDR2 is YYNGEE in the germline V gene. This CDR3 has 15 amino acids. V was pared by 3 bases and J by 0 bases, with 10 bases between. Turning to this clone: Antigen specificity is unknown.

Study-wide findings and caveats: Researchers catalogued about 160 TCR beta chains as cytomegalovirus-associated. A later analysis found TCR association rates differed by HLA locus, highest for DRB1 and lowest for HLA-C.

Use of 60 Vbeta and 13 Jbeta primers characterized the PCR. Assay used: immunoSEQ multiplex PCR; TCRdb lists only in-frame clones, some missing. In the table there are roughly 79,000 clones, around 70% of which are singletons. The receptor was isolated from a woman in her fifties or sixties in good health and CMV-seropositive. The chain couples TRBV9 to TRBJ1-3; D remains ambiguous. The sample comprised PBMCs. The CDR3 is CASSARTLSGNTIYF. CDR3 coding DNA: TGTGCCAGCAGCGCCCGGACTCTCTCTGGAAACACCATATATTTT.